This T cell receptor (beta chain) was recorded in a study of cytomegalovirus exposure and HLA in healthy donors. Germline CDR1 reads MNHEY; CDR2 reads SVGAGI. V lost 5 bases and J lost 7, with 8 bases in between. The CDR3 is 11 residues long. Points on this clone: Its antigen is as yet unknown.

Regarding the study as a whole: About 87% or about 30% of the time was how often most TCR beta V segments were productive, according to an earlier analysis. Some public TCRs appeared in many individuals, while most sequences were rare. A later analysis linked a missense DCLRE1C variant to TCR beta V- and J-gene trimming. In a later analysis, DRB1 alleles had the most associated TCRs; HLA-C alleles the fewest.

In the PCR, 60 Vbeta and 13 Jbeta primers were used. Assay used: immunoSEQ multiplex PCR; TCRdb lists only in-frame clones, some missing. Its clone listing holds roughly 120,000 clones. V is TRBV6-5 and J is TRBJ1-1; D unresolved. The sample taken for sequencing was PBMCs. This clonotype was sampled from a man between 18 and 29 years old in good health and CMV-seronegative. CDR3 DNA sequence: TGTGCCAGCAGTATCGGGTATGAAGCTTTCTTT. Translated, it gives CASSIGYEAFF.